Below are 31 T cell receptor beta chains sequenced from a single sample in a study of cytomegalovirus exposure and HLA in healthy donors. PCR involved 60 Vbeta and 13 Jbeta primers. Repertoires were generated with immunoSEQ multiplex PCR, while TCRdb's copy carries only in-frame clones and drops some. The table shows about 110,000 clones, with 55% to 75% occurring only once. The sample comprised PBMCs. The receptors originated from a man aged 25 to 40 in good health and CMV-seropositive.

CDR3 amino acids: CASSFSNQPQHF. CDR3 bases: TGTGCCAGCAGCTTCTCGAATCAGCCCCAGCATTTT. This chain uses TRBV7-9 with TRBJ1-5; D gene ambiguous. Trimming took 3 bases from V and 4 from J, leaving 4 bases between them. Germline lookup yields CDR1 SEHNR and CDR2 FQNEAQ (reference sequence). The CDR3 extends over 12 amino acids. The full variable domain, completed using reference TRBV7-9 and TRBJ1-5, is DTGVSQNPRHKITKRGQNVTFRCDPISEHNRLYWYRQTLGQGPEFLTYFQNEAQLEKSRLLSDRFSAERPKGSFSTLEIQRTEQGDSAMYLCASSFSNQPQHFGDGTRLSIL.

The chain combines TRBV18 with TRBJ2-5; TRBD1 aligns across 9 bases. Germline V gene sequence: CDR1 KGHSH, CDR2 LQKENI. The CDR3 runs to 13 residues. After removal of 3 bases from V and 7 bases from J, the junction contained 3 bases not matched to a gene. The CDR3 reads CASSPGQGGTQYF. CDR3 bases: TGTGCCAGCTCACCGGGACAGGGAGGGACCCAGTACTTC. Filled out from reference TRBV18 and TRBJ2-5, the complete variable domain reads NAGVMQNPRHLVRRRGQEARLRCSPMKGHSHVYWYRQLPEEGLKFMVYLQKENIIDESGMPKERFSAEFPKEGPSILRIQQVVRGDSAAYFCASSPGQGGTQYFGPGTRLLVL.

This chain connects TRBV11-3 to TRBJ2-5; 7 bases line up with TRBD1. Per germline, CDR1 SGHNT and CDR2 YENEEA. The CDR3 loop spans 16 amino acids. The junction had 12 bases not matched to a gene; V was cut back by 7 bases and J by 1 base. The CDR3 DNA sequence: TGTGCCAGCATCCCTTCCTCAGGGGGAATCCAAGAGACCCAGTACTTC. Protein: CASIPSSGGIQETQYF.

The rearrangement joins TRBV5-1 to TRBJ1-3; possibly TRBD1 for D (5 bases). This CDR3 has 16 residues. Germline-derived CDR1 and CDR2 are SGHRS and YFSETQ. V lost 1 base and J lost 0, with 11 bases in between. CDR3 amino acids: CASSLSGHSSGNTIYF. For the CDR3, the DNA is TGCGCCAGCAGCTTGTCTGGACATAGCTCTGGAAACACCATATATTTT.

The rearrangement uses TRBV5-5 and TRBJ1-4; TRBD1 matches 7 bases. V was pared by 6 bases and J by 8 bases, with 7 bases of the junction left unmatched. The CDR3 spans 13 residues. Looked up from germline, CDR1 is SGHKS and CDR2 is YYEKEE (reference sequence). The CDR3 nucleotides read TGTGCCAGCATGGAGGGGGCTGGGGAAAAACTGTTTTTT. This encodes CASMEGAGEKLFF.

The chain uses TRBV20-1 and TRBJ2-7; D is unresolved. The CDR3 has 10 amino acids. Per germline, CDR1 DFQATT and CDR2 SNEGSKA (reference sequence). V lost 5 bases to trimming and J lost 3 bases, with 5 bases between them. CDR3 protein: CSAENYEQYF. As DNA, the CDR3 is TGCAGTGCTGAGAACTACGAGCAGTACTTC.

The chain links TRBV7-3 to TRBJ2-5, with TRBD2 identical over 12 bases. Germline CDR1 SGHTA, CDR2 FQGTGA. CDR3 size: 15 residues. V lost 4 bases, J lost 5 bases, and 5 bases stayed unmatched. The CDR3 region is CASSSSGGAEETQYF. The CDR3, as DNA: TGTGCCAGCAGCTCTAGCGGGGGGGCCGAGGAGACCCAGTACTTC.

This chain uses TRBV7-2 with TRBJ2-7; 7 bases line up with TRBD2. V lost 5 bases to trimming and J lost 2 bases; unmatched junction nucleotides: 6. The CDR3 runs 14 residues. Germline V lookup: CDR1 SGHTA, CDR2 FQGNSA. The DNA for the CDR3 is TGTGCCAGCAGCGCTCGGGCGGGGGCCTACGAGCAGTACTTC. Translating it yields CASSARAGAYEQYF.

The chain has TRBV5-1 and TRBJ1-1; D is perhaps TRBD1 (5 bases). The CDR3 has 14 amino acids. The germline V gene has CDR1 SGHRS and CDR2 YFSETQ. V lost 0 bases and J 1 base, leaving 7 bases between the germline ends. CDR3 DNA: TGCGCCAGCAGCTTGGGACAGACGAACACTGAAGCTTTCTTT. Translated: CASSLGQTNTEAFF.

The genes are TRBV5-1 and TRBJ2-7, with 11 bases identical to TRBD2. In germline, CDR1 is SGHRS, CDR2 YFSETQ. V shed 4 bases and J 2 bases; nucleotides not matched to a gene: 8. The CDR3 has 16 residues. CDR3 loop: CASSASGLAVAYEQYF. The CDR3 bases are TGCGCCAGCAGCGCTTCGGGACTAGCGGTTGCCTACGAGCAGTACTTC.

This clone was counted between two and nine times. The CDR3 DNA follows: TGTGCCAGCTCACGGGACAGGGCCTACGAGCAGTACTTC. Its protein product is CASSRDRAYEQYF. This chain uses TRBV18 with TRBJ2-7, with 9 bases identical to TRBD1. Trimming at V came to 4 bases and at J to 2 bases, leaving 0 bases not matched to a gene. From germline, CDR1 is KGHSH and CDR2 LQKENI. CDR3 size: 13 residues.

In its sample, this clone was seen a few times. The chain joins TRBV6-5 to TRBJ2-7; TRBD1 matches at 8 bases. After removal of 7 bases from V and 0 bases from J, the junction contained 5 bases not matched to a gene. CDR1 and CDR2 (germline): MNHEY, SVGAGI. This CDR3 region has 14 residues. The CDR3, as DNA: TGTGCCAGCAAGCGGACAGGGAGCTCCTACGAGCAGTACTTC. As protein: CASKRTGSSYEQYF.

The chain has TRBV10-3 and TRBJ2-7, with TRBD1 identical over 9 bases. Unmatched junction bases numbered 9, after V lost 3 bases and J lost 6 bases. Looked up from germline, CDR1 is ENHRY and CDR2 is SYGVKD. There are 15 residues in the CDR3. The CDR3: CAISDPRTGVAEQYF. The DNA for the CDR3 is TGTGCCATCAGTGACCCGCGGACAGGGGTCGCCGAGCAGTACTTC.

The chain links TRBV7-6 to TRBJ1-6, with D possibly being TRBD1 (5 bases). The CDR3 runs 15 residues. Trimming removed 4 bases from V and 3 bases from J, with 10 bases in between. Germline CDR1 reads SGHVS; CDR2 reads FNYEAQ. CDR3 DNA: TGTGCCAGCAGCTCCACGGGGGACTATAATTCACCCCTCCACTTT. This sequence encodes CASSSTGDYNSPLHF.

Turning to this clone: At one end, the junction sequence differs from germline, possibly due to a read error. The rearrangement joins TRBV7-8 to TRBJ2-6, with 8 bases that match TRBD1. The germline CDR1 and CDR2 sequences are SGHVS and FQNEAQ. CDR3 length equals 18 residues. The CDR3 region is CASSQIQGEEAGANGLTF. The CDR3 DNA sequence: TGTGCCAGCAGCCAAATACAGGGGGAAGAGGCTGGGGCCAACGGCCTGACTTTC.

The chain joins TRBV23-1 to TRBJ2-4; D gene uncertain. TRBV23-1 belongs to the ORF category, with a function that is uncertain. V was pared by 10 bases and J by 5 bases, with 18 bases between. The length of the CDR3 is 14 residues. The CDR3 DNA reads TGCGCCATCGAAGCACGCAGGCCCGAAAACATTCAGTACTTC. This translates into CAIEARRPENIQYF.

In the case of this clone: The CDR3 does not end in the conserved phenylalanine or tryptophan, so this is likely a read error. This rearrangement joins TRBV5-1 to TRBJ1-2, with unresolved D. Trimming shortened V by 4 bases and J by 2 bases, and 9 bases separated the two germline ends. Per germline, CDR1 SGHRS and CDR2 YFSETQ. CDR3 length equals 13 residues. Here the CDR3 DNA reads TGCGCCAGCAGCGCCAATAGGAACTATGGCTACACCCTC. Amino acid sequence: CASSANRNYGYTL.

The chain joins TRBV15 to TRBJ1-1, with D uncertain. V was clipped by 1 base and J by 4 bases, with 10 bases between them. CDR3 length: 14 residues. CDR1 and CDR2 (germline): LNHNV, YYDKDF (reference sequence). CDR3 amino acids: CATSRGGQSTEAFF. In DNA form, the CDR3 reads TGTGCCACCAGCAGAGGAGGGCAGAGCACTGAAGCTTTCTTT.

The chain recombines TRBV6-1 with TRBJ2-7; D unclear. The ends were cut back, 0 bases at V and 4 bases at J, with 7 bases in the middle. This CDR3 has 13 amino acids. Looked up from germline, CDR1 is MNHNS and CDR2 is SASEGT. CDR3 loop: CASSEAGEYEQYF. In DNA, the CDR3 is TGTGCCAGCAGTGAAGCGGGCGAATACGAGCAGTACTTC.

The CDR3 region is CASQGSNTEAFF. Here the CDR3 DNA reads TGTGCCTCACAGGGTTCGAACACTGAAGCTTTCTTT. The V and J genes are TRBV9 and TRBJ1-1; D is perhaps TRBD1 (6 bases). The germline V gene has CDR1 SGDLS and CDR2 YYNGEE. The CDR3 spans 12 residues. Trimming removed 10 bases from V and 1 base from J, with 11 bases in between.

CDR3 bases: TGTGCCAGCAGACTATTGGACAGTACCACAGATACGCAGTATTTT. Translation: CASRLLDSTTDTQYF. The chain carries TRBV6-5 and TRBJ2-3, with D possibly TRBD1 on 6 matching bases. In germline, CDR1 is MNHEY, CDR2 SVGAGI. V lost 6 bases and J 2 bases, leaving 15 bases between the germline ends. This CDR3 comprises 15 residues.

The CDR3 region is CASSGTSGGYGTDTQYF. CDR3 nucleotide sequence: TGTGCCAGCAGCGGAACTAGCGGGGGCTACGGCACAGATACGCAGTATTTT. The V call is TRBV9, the J call TRBJ2-3; 11 nucleotides align to TRBD2. The CDR3 consists of 17 residues. Unmatched junction bases numbered 7, after V lost 3 bases and J lost 1 base. The germline V gene has CDR1 SGDLS and CDR2 YYNGEE.

The V gene is TRBV28, the J gene TRBJ1-5, with 7 positions matching TRBD1. The J segment lost 3 bases and the V segment lost 7 bases, leaving 3 bases of the junction unmatched. This CDR3 has 13 amino acids. Looked up from germline, CDR1 is MDHEN and CDR2 is SYDVKM. This CDR3 reads CASITGVNQPQHF. For the CDR3, the DNA is TGTGCCAGCATAACAGGGGTCAATCAGCCCCAGCATTTT.

This clone was counted a few times. The chain is built from TRBV5-1 and TRBJ1-2; 8 positions agree with TRBD1. V shed 0 bases, J shed 4 bases, and the junction held 14 bases outside the gene matches. This CDR3 is built from 18 residues. Germline-derived CDR1 and CDR2 are SGHRS and YFSETQ. The CDR3 sequence: CASSLAPPAGQGAYGYTF. In DNA, the CDR3 is TGCGCCAGCAGCTTGGCCCCTCCGGCAGGACAGGGCGCCTATGGCTACACCTTC.

This rearrangement joins TRBV27 to TRBJ1-2; D is undetermined. Germline CDR1 MNHEY, CDR2 SMNVEV (reference sequence). CDR3 length: 13 residues. V was cut by 2 bases and J by 2 bases, with 6 bases left in between. The CDR3 nucleotides are TGTGCCAGCAGTTTAGGAGTGAACTATGGCTACACCTTC. Amino acids: CASSLGVNYGYTF.

As for this clone: One junction end does not reproduce the germline sequence, and a read error may be involved. This chain uses TRBV29-1 with TRBJ1-2, with a possible D match to TRBD1 (5 bases). Germline CDR1 and CDR2: SQVTM and ANQGSEA. The CDR3 covers 11 residues. Here the CDR3 reads CSVESGLGPIF. DNA of the CDR3: TGCAGCGTTGAATCAGGGCTAGGACCTATCTTC.

This rearrangement joins TRBV7-9 to TRBJ1-4, with D possibly matching TRBD1 (5 bases). In germline, CDR1 is SEHNR, CDR2 FQNEAQ (reference sequence). Trimming left V 6 bases short and J 8 bases short, with 19 bases between. The CDR3 extends over 15 amino acids. The CDR3 protein is CASSPGGEVGEKLFF. In DNA, the CDR3 is TGTGCCAGCAGTCCGGGGGGGGAAGTCGGAGAAAAACTGTTTTTT.

The chain joins TRBV21-1 to TRBJ1-5; the table's D call of TRBD1 was not tested on the DNA. TRBV21-1 is a documented pseudogene. The CDR3 spans 11 residues. The CDR3: CASTAEQPQHF. The CDR3 DNA reads TGTGCCAGCACCGCAGAACAGCCCCAGCATTTT.

The gene calls are TRBV29-1 and TRBJ1-5; weak D call: TRBD1 (6 bases). CDR1 and CDR2 from the germline V gene are SQVTM and ANQGSEA. Trimming left V 6 bases short and J 2 bases short, with 11 bases between. The CDR3 is 13 amino acids. Here the CDR3 reads CSVQDSRNQPQHF. The DNA for the CDR3 is TGCAGCGTCCAGGACAGTCGCAATCAGCCCCAGCATTTT.

This chain joins TRBV19 and TRBJ1-5; possibly TRBD1 for D (5 bases). Germline assignment: CDR1 LNHDA and CDR2 SQIVND (reference sequence). This CDR3 contains 16 residues. The V end was cut by 6 bases, the J end by 9 bases, with 24 bases between. The CDR3 region has the DNA TGTGCCAGTAGACCCGGGGGGGGATCAGGTTTCGGGCCCCAGCATTTT. Protein: CASRPGGGSGFGPQHF.

V usage is TRBV9 and J usage is TRBJ2-7; 7 bases align to TRBD1. This CDR3 has 14 amino acids. Trimming at V came to 3 bases and at J to 0 bases, leaving 3 bases not matched to a gene. Germline-derived CDR1 and CDR2 are SGDLS and YYNGEE. CDR3 coding DNA: TGTGCCAGCAGCGAGACAGGGTTCTCCTACGAGCAGTACTTC. Protein product: CASSETGFSYEQYF.